Below, 23 T cell receptor beta chains from the same sample are listed, as sequenced in a study of cytomegalovirus exposure and HLA in healthy donors. 13 Jbeta primers and 60 Vbeta primers were used for the PCR. Some clones are missing from TCRdb's copy, which holds only in-frame ones; the method was immunoSEQ multiplex PCR. The table for this sample gives 150,000 to 200,000 clones. Sequenced sample: PBMCs. All receptors come from a man aged 25 to 45 in good health and CMV-seronegative.

The V gene is TRBV5-4, the J gene TRBJ2-7; 10 bases match TRBD2. Losses at the gene ends were 7 bases for V and 6 bases for J; bases not matched to a gene: 16. The CDR3 consists of 16 residues. Germline V lookup: CDR1 SGHNT, CDR2 YYREEE (reference sequence). CDR3 DNA: TGTGCCAGCCAAAGCTTGCGTGGACTAGCGGACTCCGAGCAGTACTTC. The encoded protein is CASQSLRGLADSEQYF. Looking up the rest from reference TRBV5-4 and TRBJ2-7 gives the full variable domain: ETGVTQSPTHLIKTRGQQVTLRCSSQSGHNTVSWYQQALGQGPQFIFQYYREEENGRGNFPPRFSGLQFPNYSSELNVNALELDDSALYLCASQSLRGLADSEQYFGPGTRLTVT.

The chain has TRBV5-1 and TRBJ2-5; D is perhaps TRBD1 (5 bases). With 0 bases removed from V and 2 bases from J, the gap between germline ends came to 8 bases. This CDR3 is 14 amino acids long. The germline V gene has CDR1 SGHRS and CDR2 YFSETQ. This CDR3 is CASSLGQTQETQYF. CDR3 sequence (DNA): TGCGCCAGCAGCTTGGGACAGACGCAAGAGACCCAGTACTTC.

This chain joins TRBV19 and TRBJ2-7; no definite D call. The CDR3 length is 14 residues. Germline values: CDR1 LNHDA, CDR2 SQIVND (reference sequence). The V gene lost 4 bases and the J gene lost 0 bases, with 10 bases spanning the gap. The CDR3: CASSSGDSSYEQYF. The CDR3 DNA reads as TGTGCCAGTAGTAGCGGAGATAGCTCCTACGAGCAGTACTTC.

The chain is built from TRBV18 and TRBJ2-2; D is unclear. The CDR3 covers 15 residues. Germline V lookup: CDR1 KGHSH, CDR2 LQKENI. Trimming left V 3 bases short and J 3 bases short, with 11 bases between. CDR3 residues: CASSPDGGDTGELFF. The CDR3 DNA is TGTGCCAGCTCACCGGATGGCGGAGACACCGGGGAGCTGTTTTTT.

The chain links TRBV19 to TRBJ1-1; D ambiguous. Trimming took off 6 bases at V and 0 bases at J, with 14 bases between the two ends. CDR1 LNHDA and CDR2 SQIVND come from the germline V gene (reference sequence). The CDR3 runs 15 residues. CDR3 amino acids: CASSVGLGMNTEAFF. CDR3 nucleotide sequence: TGTGCCAGTAGCGTAGGACTGGGGATGAACACTGAAGCTTTCTTT.

The CDR3 nucleotides are TGTGCCAGCACCTCTAGCGGGAGACGCAATGAGCAGTTCTTC. Translated: CASTSSGRRNEQFF. This chain links TRBV2 with TRBJ2-1, with 10 bases fitting TRBD2. The CDR3 is 14 amino acids. V gave up 7 bases and J gave up 6 bases; unmatched junction bases: 6. Germline CDR1 is SNHLY and CDR2 is FYNNEI.

This chain uses TRBV6-6 with TRBJ2-1; 11 bases match TRBD2. The CDR3 runs 15 residues. From germline, CDR1 is MNHNY and CDR2 SVGAGI (reference sequence). The V and J ends lost 6 bases and 4 bases, in that order; junction bases with no gene match: 5. CDR3 region: CASSPGLAGYNEQFF. In nucleotides, the CDR3 is TGTGCCAGCAGCCCCGGACTAGCGGGTTACAATGAGCAGTTCTTC.

The chain couples TRBV6-1 to TRBJ2-1; D unresolved. CDR1 is MNHNS, CDR2 SASEGT, per germline. There are 17 residues in the CDR3. Trimming left V 2 bases short and J 0 bases short, with 14 bases between. This CDR3 reads CASSERPAMSSYNEQFF. The CDR3 coding sequence is TGTGCCAGCAGTGAACGCCCAGCGATGAGCTCCTACAATGAGCAGTTCTTC.

The J gene is TRBJ2-1, the V gene TRBV29-1; 9 bases match TRBD1. The CDR3 contains 16 residues. CDR1 and CDR2 from the germline V gene are SQVTM and ANQGSEA. The trim removed 2 bases at V and 3 bases at J, leaving 8 bases unmatched. Here the CDR3 DNA reads TGCAGCGTTGAACTACAGACAGGGGGGCACTACAATGAGCAGTTCTTC. It yields the protein CSVELQTGGHYNEQFF.

V gene TRBV5-1 combines with J gene TRBJ1-1; TRBD1 agrees at 10 bases. This CDR3 contains 14 residues. J lost 4 bases, V lost 2 bases, and 2 bases had no gene match. Germline CDR1 SGHRS, CDR2 YFSETQ. Written as DNA, the CDR3 is TGCGCCAGCAGCTTCGGGACAGGGGCCACTGAAGCTTTCTTT. This translates into CASSFGTGATEAFF.

The rearrangement links TRBV27 to TRBJ1-3; D remains unclear. V lost 4 bases, J lost 3 bases, and 10 bases lay in between. CDR1 MNHEY and CDR2 SMNVEV come from the germline V gene (reference sequence). The CDR3 is 14 residues long. As DNA, the CDR3 is TGTGCCAGCAGTTCCCCGACAAGTGGAAACACCATATATTTT. Its translation: CASSSPTSGNTIYF.

V usage is TRBV28 and J usage is TRBJ1-5; 9 nucleotides align to TRBD1. Germline CDR1 MDHEN, CDR2 SYDVKM. This CDR3 is built from 14 residues. With V trimmed by 6 bases and J by 6 bases, 6 bases remained unmatched. CDR3 coding DNA: TGTGCCAGCAGAAAACAGGGGGCGGCTCAGCCCCAGCATTTT. Protein product: CASRKQGAAQPQHF.

V is TRBV4-2 and J is TRBJ2-1; 9 nucleotides agree with TRBD2. V was pared by 1 base and J by 3 bases, with 7 bases of the junction left unmatched. This CDR3 has 17 amino acids. The germline V gene encodes CDR1 LGHNA and CDR2 YNFKEQ. CDR3 sequence reads: CASSQVFLTSGYNEQFF. As DNA, the CDR3 is TGTGCCAGCAGCCAAGTTTTCTTGACTAGCGGCTACAATGAGCAGTTCTTC.

V is TRBV29-1 and J is TRBJ2-7; perhaps TRBD2 as D (6 bases). CDR1 and CDR2 from the germline V gene are SQVTM and ANQGSEA. V lost 5 bases, J lost 0 bases, and 17 bases lay in between. This CDR3 contains 15 residues. The CDR3 DNA sequence: TGCAGCGTTCGTGCGGGACTGGTGAGCTCCTACGAGCAGTACTTC. This translates into CSVRAGLVSSYEQYF.

V is TRBV10-3 and J is TRBJ2-4; 9 positions agree with TRBD1. J was trimmed by 8 bases and V by 4 bases; bases with no gene match: 9. Germline CDR1 and CDR2: ENHRY and SYGVKD. The CDR3 consists of 15 residues. The CDR3 sequence is CAISGRGQGLDIQYF. The CDR3 coding sequence is TGTGCCATCAGTGGGAGGGGACAGGGATTGGACATTCAGTACTTC.

The rearrangement uses TRBV6-6 and TRBJ2-3; 7 nucleotides align to TRBD1. The V gene end was trimmed by 6 bases and the J gene end by 2 bases; junction bases not matched to a gene: 8. The CDR3 has 15 amino acids. CDR1 and CDR2 (germline): MNHNY, SVGAGI (reference sequence). CDR3: CASSNGQAHTDTQYF. The CDR3 DNA reads TGTGCCAGCAGCAATGGACAGGCACACACAGATACGCAGTATTTT.

The CDR3 loop is CASSVERTGRNEQFF. CDR3 in DNA: TGTGCCAGCAGCGTAGAACGGACAGGGAGGAATGAGCAGTTCTTC. The V and J genes are TRBV9 and TRBJ2-1; 8 nucleotides agree with TRBD1. This CDR3 has 15 residues. The V gene end was trimmed by 0 bases and the J gene end by 7 bases; junction bases not matched to a gene: 6. From germline, CDR1 is SGDLS and CDR2 YYNGEE.

The V call is TRBV4-1, the J call TRBJ2-5, with 11 bases aligning to TRBD2. CDR1 MGHRA and CDR2 YSYEKL come from the germline V gene. V lost 5 bases and J lost 1; bases outside the gene matches: 6. This CDR3 comprises 16 residues. The DNA of the CDR3 is TGCGCCAGCAGCGCATGGGGGACTAGCGGCCAAGAGACCCAGTACTTC. This encodes CASSAWGTSGQETQYF.

The genes are TRBV5-4 and TRBJ1-3; tentatively, D is TRBD1 (6 bases). The CDR3 is made up of 17 amino acids. Germline lookup yields CDR1 SGHNT and CDR2 YYREEE (reference sequence). V gave up 4 bases and J gave up 4 bases, with 21 bases separating them. The CDR3 region has the DNA TGTGCCAGCAGCATCCGAGCCGGGACAACAGTAGGAAACACCATATATTTT. Amino acids: CASSIRAGTTVGNTIYF.

The chain links TRBV9 to TRBJ1-5; 9 nucleotides align to TRBD1. Trimming took 4 bases from V and 3 from J; bases not matched to a gene: 5. The germline V gene encodes CDR1 SGDLS and CDR2 YYNGEE. This CDR3 has 15 residues. DNA for the CDR3: TGTGCCAGCAGCCAGGGACAGGGCGTCAATCAGCCCCAGCATTTT. It translates to CASSQGQGVNQPQHF.

The chain is built from TRBV5-1 and TRBJ1-5; TRBD1 might be the D (5 bases). The CDR3 contains 13 residues. Trimming removed 4 bases from V and 4 bases from J, with 9 bases in between. Looked up from germline, CDR1 is SGHRS and CDR2 is YFSETQ. The CDR3 protein is CASSPEGNQPQHF. CDR3 nucleotides: TGCGCCAGCAGCCCGGAGGGGAATCAGCCCCAGCATTTT.

V gene TRBV28 combines with J gene TRBJ2-7, with 7 nucleotides matching TRBD1. V lost 7 bases, J lost 3 bases, and 6 bases stayed unmatched. The CDR3 runs to 13 residues. CDR1 MDHEN and CDR2 SYDVKM come from the germline V gene. CDR3 bases: TGTGCCAGCACAGAAAACAGGGGCTACGAGCAGTACTTC. This codes for CASTENRGYEQYF.

V gene TRBV2 combines with J gene TRBJ2-5, with 7 bases lining up with TRBD1. The ends lost 6 bases at V and 5 bases at J; junction bases unmatched: 9. CDR3 length: 14 amino acids. CDR1 is SNHLY, CDR2 FYNNEI, per germline. The CDR3 nucleotides are TGTGCCAGCAGGCACAGGGGAAGGGCGGAGACCCAGTACTTC. This translates into CASRHRGRAETQYF.